These T cell receptor beta chains were read from a single sample in a study of T cells after yellow fever vaccination. MiXCR was run by TCRdb on the 5' RACE reads, yielding one entry per CDR3 protein. The top ten clones hold under 15% of a sample with around 590,000 distinct CDR3 sequences, approximately 13% of them seen once. Sequencing was performed on PBMCs, taken on the day of the yellow fever booster vaccination. These receptors were collected from a man younger than 45 who received the YFV17D yellow fever vaccine. The CDR3 runs from the conserved cysteine through the conserved F or W. The D gene is left open where the match is weak. A clone size is listed for some rows: how often the clone was seen (once, few, many), or a class if it is expanded.

size: few; J: TRBJ2-1; V: TRBV12-3/TRBV12-4; D: TRBD2; DNA: TGTGCCAGCAGTTTACGGGACTATCTCTCCTTC; CDR3: CASSLRDYLSF
size: few; J: TRBJ2-3; V: TRBV2; D: TRBD2; DNA: TGTGCCAGCAGTTGGGGACTAGCGGGAGAAGGAGCTACGCAGTATTTT; CDR3: CASSWGLAGEGATQYF
size: few; J: TRBJ2-2; V: TRBV29-1; D: NA; DNA: TGCAGCGTTGAAGATAGAGGCGGACCGAACACCGGGGAGCTGTTTTTT; CDR3: CSVEDRGGPNTGELFF
size: many; J: TRBJ2-3; V: TRBV9; D: NA; DNA: TGTGCCAGCAGCGTAGACGCGATCTCGGCAGATACGCAGTATTTT; CDR3: CASSVDAISADTQYF
size: NA; J: TRBJ2-7; V: TRBV6-2/TRBV6-3; D: TRBD1; DNA: TGTGCCAGCAGTTACGCAGGGGGAAGCTACGAGCAGTACTTC; CDR3: CASSYAGGSYEQYF
size: few; J: TRBJ2-3; V: TRBV29-1; D: TRBD1; DNA: TGCAGCGCACGGACAGGGTCTTCAGATACGCAGTATTTT; CDR3: CSARTGSSDTQYF
size: NA; J: TRBJ1-4; V: TRBV30; D: NA; DNA: TGTGCCTGGAGCTTCGACCGCCATGAAAAACTGTTTTTT; CDR3: CAWSFDRHEKLFF
size: few; J: TRBJ2-2; V: TRBV4-3; D: NA; DNA: TGCGCCAGCAGCCAAGATGCGACTCCCGGCACCGGGGAGCTGTTTTTT; CDR3: CASSQDATPGTGELFF
size: NA; J: TRBJ1-5; V: TRBV7-2; D: NA; DNA: TGTGCCAGCAGCTTAATACTTAGCAATCAGCCCCAGCATTTT; CDR3: CASSLILSNQPQHF
size: NA; J: TRBJ2-5; V: TRBV21-1; D: NA; DNA: TGTGCCAGCAGCTTCTACGGGACTAGCGGAATCCAGGAGACCCAGTACTTC; CDR3: CASSFYGTSGIQETQYF
size: few; J: TRBJ2-5; V: TRBV20-1; D: NA; DNA: TGCAGTGCTAGAGATTTGGGGGGCCGGGAGACCCAGTACTTC; CDR3: CSARDLGGRETQYF
size: NA; J: TRBJ2-3; V: TRBV5-1; D: NA; DNA: TGCGCCAGCAGCTTGGGGCAGGCCGTCACAGATACGCAGTATTTT; CDR3: CASSLGQAVTDTQYF
size: few; J: TRBJ2-5; V: TRBV2; D: TRBD2; DNA: TGTGCCAGCAGTACGGGACTAGCGGGAGCTAAGACCCAGTACTTC; CDR3: CASSTGLAGAKTQYF
size: NA; J: TRBJ1-2; V: TRBV29-1; D: NA; DNA: TGCAGCGTTGAAGCCGTTCCGACTAACTATGGCTACACCTTC; CDR3: CSVEAVPTNYGYTF
size: few; J: TRBJ2-5; V: TRBV7-9; D: NA; DNA: TGTGCCAGCGGAATTTGGGGTGACGAGACCCAGTACTTC; CDR3: CASGIWGDETQYF
size: NA; J: TRBJ2-7; V: TRBV29-1; D: NA; DNA: TGCAGCGTTTTGGGAAACGAGCAGTACTTC; CDR3: CSVLGNEQYF
size: few; J: TRBJ2-7; V: TRBV6-1; D: TRBD2; DNA: TGTGCCAGCAGTAAATGGACTAGCGGGAGTCACGAGCAGTACTTC; CDR3: CASSKWTSGSHEQYF
size: NA; J: TRBJ2-7; V: TRBV28; D: TRBD1; DNA: TGTGCCAGCAGTTACCCGGACAGGGGAGACTACGAGCAGTACTTC; CDR3: CASSYPDRGDYEQYF
size: NA; J: TRBJ2-1; V: TRBV12-3/TRBV12-4; D: TRBD1; DNA: TGTGCCAGCCATAAAACCGGGACAGGGTCCAATGAGCAGTTCTTC; CDR3: CASHKTGTGSNEQFF
size: few; J: TRBJ1-1; V: TRBV19; D: NA; DNA: TGTGCCAGTAGTAGCAGGGAAGGGGGCACTGAAGCTTTCTTT; CDR3: CASSSREGGTEAFF
size: NA; J: TRBJ2-1; V: TRBV5-1; D: NA; DNA: TGCGCCAGCAGCTTGGAACAGCTTAGCTCCTACAATGAGCAGTTCTTC; CDR3: CASSLEQLSSYNEQFF
size: NA; J: TRBJ2-7; V: TRBV11-1; D: NA; DNA: TGTGCCAGCAGCATGCTGCAGGGGTTAGCGTCGACTCCGAGCTCCTACGAGCAGTACTTC; CDR3: CASSMLQGLASTPSSYEQYF
size: NA; J: TRBJ1-3; V: TRBV6-5; D: NA; DNA: TGTGCCAGCAGTTCCCCTATCCTCTCTGGAAACACCATATATTTT; CDR3: CASSSPILSGNTIYF
size: few; J: TRBJ2-7; V: TRBV18; D: NA; DNA: TGTGCCAGCTCTCCCAATAAGGTACCCTACGAGCAGTACTTC; CDR3: CASSPNKVPYEQYF
size: many; J: TRBJ2-7; V: TRBV7-6; D: TRBD2; DNA: TGTGCCAGCAGCCCGTATGAGACTAGCGGGAGCGAGCAGTACTTC; CDR3: CASSPYETSGSEQYF
size: NA; J: TRBJ2-7; V: TRBV18; D: TRBD1; DNA: TGTGCCAGCTCACCCGGGACAGGGCACTCCTACGAGCAGTACTTC; CDR3: CASSPGTGHSYEQYF
size: few; J: TRBJ2-1; V: TRBV6-1; D: NA; DNA: TGTGCCAGCCGGAGGATTACAGGTTCCTACAATGAGCAGTTCTTC; CDR3: CASRRITGSYNEQFF
size: many; J: TRBJ2-2; V: TRBV5-6; D: TRBD1; DNA: TGTGCCAGCAGCTTCCGGGACAGGGCCACCGGGGAGCTGTTTTTT; CDR3: CASSFRDRATGELFF
size: NA; J: TRBJ2-5; V: TRBV20-1; D: TRBD1; DNA: TGCAGTGTTCCCGGGACAGCCCAAGAGACCCAGTACTTC; CDR3: CSVPGTAQETQYF
size: few; J: TRBJ2-2; V: TRBV5-6; D: NA; DNA: TGTGCCAGCGGACTCGGGACCACCGGGGAGCTGTTTTTT; CDR3: CASGLGTTGELFF
size: NA; J: TRBJ2-7; V: TRBV5-8; D: TRBD2; DNA: TGTGCCAGCAGCTTAAGAGCGGGAGGGCTGAGCTCCTACGAGCAGTACTTC; CDR3: CASSLRAGGLSSYEQYF
size: few; J: TRBJ2-1; V: TRBV14; D: NA; DNA: TGTGCCAGCAGCCAAGTGTTCCAGGGTCGGGCGTACAATGAGCAGTTCTTC; CDR3: CASSQVFQGRAYNEQFF
size: NA; J: TRBJ2-1; V: TRBV12-3/TRBV12-4; D: TRBD1; DNA: TGTGCCAGCAGTTTAGTAATAGGGACAGGGAAGTTCTTC; CDR3: CASSLVIGTGKFF
size: NA; J: TRBJ2-1; V: TRBV18; D: NA; DNA: TGTGCCAGCTCACCGAATAGCCTCGACAATGAGCAGTTCTTC; CDR3: CASSPNSLDNEQFF
size: few; J: TRBJ1-4; V: TRBV12-3/TRBV12-4; D: TRBD1; DNA: TGTGCCAGCAGTCTCCAGGGGGCTAAGGGAAAACTGTTTTTT; CDR3: CASSLQGAKGKLFF